This TCR beta chain derives from a study of T cell changes during pregnancy in multiple sclerosis. Trimming pared 1 base from V and 2 bases from J, leaving 22 bases between. Per the germline V gene, CDR1 is SGHDT and CDR2 is YYEEEE. There are 19 residues in the CDR3. The data were produced by immunoSEQ multiplex PCR, yet TCRdb's version contains in-frame clones alone and is incomplete. Altogether about 67,000 clones are present, approximately 92% being singletons, with the ten largest covering under 3%. The TCR originated in a female donor with multiple sclerosis, enrolled in a pregnancy study. The sequences come from peripheral blood, collected in the first trimester of pregnancy. The chain joins TRBV5-6 to TRBJ2-1, with D maybe TRBD2 (5 bases). CDR3 loop: CASSLTTNARSRAYNEQFF. DNA for the CDR3: TGTGCCAGCAGCTTGACGACTAATGCCAGGAGTCGGGCCTACAATGAGCAGTTCTTC.